This TCR beta chain was captured in a study of blood T cells in healthy people across ages. General observations from the study: Estimates of total diversity, which came from one million sequenced T cells, were considered to be underestimates.

It was with a sample-barcoded 5' primer and a J-beta primer mix that a second PCR of roughly 7 to 12 cycles was run. MiXCR, run by TCRdb on the 5' RACE reads, gives a single entry per CDR3 protein. Found here are 1.5 million to 2 million distinct CDR3 sequences, about 49% of them singletons; the top ten hold approximately 2%. V gave up 1 base and J gave up 8 bases; unmatched junction bases: 6. Per the germline V gene, CDR1 is SGHTA and CDR2 is FQGNSA. CDR3 size: 16 residues. This clonotype appeared a few times. No antigen is known for it. This TCR was recovered from a woman aged 35 to 49 in good health. This chain links TRBV7-2 with TRBJ2-1; 12 positions agree with TRBD2. The sample consisted of blood. DNA for the CDR3: TGTGCCAGCAGCTTAGTATCTAGCGGGGGGGTGCATGAGCAGTTCTTC. Its protein product is CASSLVSSGGVHEQFF.